Given below is one T cell receptor beta chain in context. The junction had 8 bases not matched to a gene; V was cut back by 4 bases and J by 5 bases. The CDR3 runs 15 residues. This specimen belongs to a study of response to subunit inactivated influenza vaccine. A single record per CDR3 protein comes from TCRdb applying MiXCR to the RT-PCR reads. The data show 700,000 to 900,000 distinct CDR3 sequences, about 20% seen once. The sequence derives from a man aged 50-59 years who received an inactivated influenza vaccine. Sequenced material: PBMCs from blood, taken roughly 5 days after vaccination. This rearrangement joins TRBV12-3 or TRBV12-4 to TRBJ2-7; 10 bases fit TRBD1. DNA for the CDR3: TGTGCCAGCAGTTCATCGGGACAGGGGTTTCACGAGCAGTACTTC. It yields the protein CASSSSGQGFHEQYF.